This is a list of T cell receptor beta chains from one sample in a study of T-cell memory formation after mild COVID-19. TCRdb used MiXCR to reprocess the 5' RACE reads, holding one entry per CDR3 protein. The sample shows just under 550,000 distinct CDR3 sequences, 20% of them seen only once. Sequenced: PBMCs or a T cell subset sorted from them (not recorded which). The receptors were sampled from an adult woman who had mild COVID-19 (a few samples of this study predate the infection). Cell type and time point are not known. CDR3s include the opening cysteine and the closing phenylalanine or tryptophan. D genes are given only for firm matches. Not all rows give a size; the values are once, few, many and, for expanded clones, a class.

J gene | clone size | CDR3 length | D gene | V gene | CDR3 DNA | CDR3 protein
TRBJ1-1 | . | 14 | TRBD1 | TRBV12-3/TRBV12-4 | TGTGCCAGCACCTTGGGACAGGCCAACACTGAAGCTTTCTTT | CASTLGQANTEAFF
TRBJ2-7 | . | 14 | . | TRBV2 | TGTGCCAGCAGTGGTGAGCGGACGGGGTACGAGCAGTACTTC | CASSGERTGYEQYF
TRBJ2-1 | . | 12 | TRBD1 | TRBV7-2 | TGTGCCAGCAGCAACAGACAGGGTTTCCAGTTCTTC | CASSNRQGFQFF
TRBJ2-7 | . | 16 | TRBD1 | TRBV5-1 | TGCGCCAGCAGCCACGGGACAGGGCCGAGCTCCTACGAGCAGTACTTC | CASSHGTGPSSYEQYF
TRBJ1-2 | few | 15 | . | TRBV5-1 | TGCGCCAGCAGCTTAGACAGAGCAACCCACTATGGCTACACCTTC | CASSLDRATHYGYTF
TRBJ1-1 | . | 17 | . | TRBV7-2 | TGTGCCAGCAGCTTAGAGCCACAGGAGGATTTGAACACTGAAGCTTTCTTT | CASSLEPQEDLNTEAFF
TRBJ2-1 | few | 14 | . | TRBV15 | TGTGCCACCAGCAGAGATTCGGTATACAATGAGCAGTTCTTC | CATSRDSVYNEQFF
TRBJ2-5 | few | 16 | TRBD2 | TRBV12-3/TRBV12-4 | TGTGCCAGCAGCCTGGGACTAGCGGGAGACTTTGGGACCCAGTACTTC | CASSLGLAGDFGTQYF
TRBJ2-1 | many | 16 | . | TRBV7-9 | TGTGCCAGCAGCTTAAACCGGGGCGGCGCAATCGATGAGCAGTTCTTC | CASSLNRGGAIDEQFF
TRBJ1-1 | few | 12 | TRBD1 | TRBV7-9 | TGTGCCAGCAGAGACAGGGGAACTGAAGCTTTCTTT | CASRDRGTEAFF
TRBJ2-1 | . | 13 | TRBD2 | TRBV29-1 | TGCAGCGTTGGACCTAGCGGGGTAAATGAGCAGTTCTTC | CSVGPSGVNEQFF
TRBJ2-7 | few | 14 | . | TRBV6-5 | TGTGCCAGCAGGGGGGCAGGGGGGCTCTACGAGCAGTACTTC | CASRGAGGLYEQYF
TRBJ2-7 | . | 12 | TRBD2 | TRBV29-1 | TGCAGCGTTAGCGGGGGCTCCGTCGAGCAGTACTTC | CSVSGGSVEQYF
TRBJ2-2 | . | 17 | TRBD2 | TRBV7-9 | TGTGCCAGCAGCTACCCTAGCGGGAGTATGGGCACCGGGGAGCTGTTTTTT | CASSYPSGSMGTGELFF
TRBJ2-5 | . | 16 | TRBD2 | TRBV5-8 | TGTGCCAGCAGCTTGGCCGGGAGGAACGCTAAAGAGACCCAGTACTTC | CASSLAGRNAKETQYF
TRBJ2-7 | . | 15 | . | TRBV7-2 | TGTGCCAGCAGGATTGGTGGGAGTTCGACCTACGAGCAGTACTTC | CASRIGGSSTYEQYF
TRBJ2-2 | few | 14 | TRBD2 | TRBV9 | TGTGCCAGCAGCGTAGACGGGGGGGCCGGGGAGCTGTTTTTT | CASSVDGGAGELFF
TRBJ1-1 | few | 15 | TRBD1 | TRBV7-9 | TGTGCCAGCAGACAGACAGGGCGGGGGAACACTGAAGCTTTCTTT | CASRQTGRGNTEAFF
TRBJ1-6 | . | 14 | TRBD1 | TRBV19 | TGTGCCAGTAGTATGGGACAGGCGAATTCACCCCTCCACTTT | CASSMGQANSPLHF
TRBJ1-3 | . | 12 | . | TRBV5-1 | TGCGCCAGCACCGCCGATGGAAACACCATATATTTT | CASTADGNTIYF
TRBJ2-7 | few | 14 | TRBD1 | TRBV7-9 | TGTGCCAGCAGCCATGACAGGGGGGAAGGCGAGCAGTACTTC | CASSHDRGEGEQYF
TRBJ1-2 | . | 14 | TRBD1 | TRBV5-6 | TGTGCCAGCAGCAACATACAGGGGTCGGATGGCTACACCTTC | CASSNIQGSDGYTF
TRBJ2-3 | . | 15 | . | TRBV3-1 | TGTGCCAGCAGCCAATCCGGCGGTAGCACAGATACGCAGTATTTT | CASSQSGGSTDTQYF